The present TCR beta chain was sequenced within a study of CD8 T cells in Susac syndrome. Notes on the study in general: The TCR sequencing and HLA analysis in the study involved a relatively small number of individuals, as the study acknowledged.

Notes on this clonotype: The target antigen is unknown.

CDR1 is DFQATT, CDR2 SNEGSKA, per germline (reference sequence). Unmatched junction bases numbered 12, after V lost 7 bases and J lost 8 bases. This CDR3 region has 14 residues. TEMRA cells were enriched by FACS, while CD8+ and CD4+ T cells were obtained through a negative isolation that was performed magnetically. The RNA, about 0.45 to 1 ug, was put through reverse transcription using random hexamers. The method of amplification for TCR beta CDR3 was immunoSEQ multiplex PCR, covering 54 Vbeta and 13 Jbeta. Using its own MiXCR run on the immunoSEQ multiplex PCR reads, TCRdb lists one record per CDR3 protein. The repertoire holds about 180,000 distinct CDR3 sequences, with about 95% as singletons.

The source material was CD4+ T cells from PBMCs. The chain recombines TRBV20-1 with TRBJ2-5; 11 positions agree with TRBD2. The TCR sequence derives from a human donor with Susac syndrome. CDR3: CSVAPASGGSTQYF. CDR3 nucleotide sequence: TGCAGTGTTGCCCCCGCTAGCGGGGGGAGCACCCAGTACTTC.